This entry is about one T cell receptor (beta chain). Its cognate antigen is unknown. The sample belongs to a study of beta chain features in type 1 diabetes. Findings of the study overall: Patients with type 1 diabetes showed fewer VDJ junction insertions and more deletions.

The whole isolated RNA underwent reverse transcription, so sequencing captured expressed TCRB transcripts. Profiling relied on immunoSEQ multiplex PCR, and the TCRdb table lists in-frame clones only, not all of them. The table shows fewer than 900,000 clones, with 15% to 20% occurring only once. V was shortened by 2 bases and J by 8 bases, with 9 bases between the two germline ends. The CDR3 is 11 amino acids. Germline CDR1 and CDR2: DFQATT and SNEGSKA (reference sequence). The chain links TRBV20-1 to TRBJ1-2, with D possibly being TRBD1 (5 bases). Sequencing was carried out using naive CD4+ T cells from blood. The source of this sequence is a woman aged 18-30 years in good health. This chain's CDR3 is CSARTQGGYTF. As DNA, the CDR3 is TGCAGTGCTAGAACCCAGGGAGGCTACACCTTC.